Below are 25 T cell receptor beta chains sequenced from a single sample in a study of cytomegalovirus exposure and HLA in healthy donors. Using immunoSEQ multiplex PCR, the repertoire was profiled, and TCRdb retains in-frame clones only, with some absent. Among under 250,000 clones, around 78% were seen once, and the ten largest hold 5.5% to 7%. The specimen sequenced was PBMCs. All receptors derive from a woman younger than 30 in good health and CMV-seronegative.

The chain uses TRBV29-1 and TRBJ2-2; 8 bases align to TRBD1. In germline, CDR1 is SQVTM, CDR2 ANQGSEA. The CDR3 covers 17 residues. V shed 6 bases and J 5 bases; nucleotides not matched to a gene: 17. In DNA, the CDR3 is TGCAGCGTCGCGGAATCTGACAGGGGAAGGGATACCGGGGAGCTGTTTTTT. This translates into CSVAESDRGRDTGELFF.

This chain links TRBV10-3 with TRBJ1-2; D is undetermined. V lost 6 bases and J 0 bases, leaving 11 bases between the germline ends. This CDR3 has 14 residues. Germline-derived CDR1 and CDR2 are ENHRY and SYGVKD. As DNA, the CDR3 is TGTGCCATCAGGACGGGCCCCTCTAACTATGGCTACACCTTC. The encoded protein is CAIRTGPSNYGYTF.

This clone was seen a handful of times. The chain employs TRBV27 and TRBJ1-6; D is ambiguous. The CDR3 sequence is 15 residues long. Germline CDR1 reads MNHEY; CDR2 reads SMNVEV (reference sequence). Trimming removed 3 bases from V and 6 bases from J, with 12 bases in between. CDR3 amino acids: CASSLIGSLNSPLHF. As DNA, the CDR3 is TGTGCCAGCAGTTTGATAGGGTCGCTTAATTCACCCCTCCACTTT.

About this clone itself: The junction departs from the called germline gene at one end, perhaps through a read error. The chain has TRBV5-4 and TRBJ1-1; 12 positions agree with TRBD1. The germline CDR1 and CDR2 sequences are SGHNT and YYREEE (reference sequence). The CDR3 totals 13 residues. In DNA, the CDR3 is TGTGCCAGCAGCTTGGAATTGGGACAGGGGGCCATGTTC. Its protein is CASSLELGQGAMF.

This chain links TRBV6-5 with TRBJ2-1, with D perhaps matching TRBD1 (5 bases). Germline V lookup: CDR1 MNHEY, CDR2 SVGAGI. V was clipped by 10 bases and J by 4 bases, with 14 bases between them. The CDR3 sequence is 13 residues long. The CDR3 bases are TGTGCCACTAGGGGCTCTACGTACAATGAGCAGTTCTTC. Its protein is CATRGSTYNEQFF.

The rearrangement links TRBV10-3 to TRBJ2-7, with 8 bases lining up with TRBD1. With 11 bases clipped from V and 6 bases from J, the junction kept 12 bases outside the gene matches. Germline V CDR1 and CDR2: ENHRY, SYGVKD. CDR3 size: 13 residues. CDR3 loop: CAAARQGSFEQYF. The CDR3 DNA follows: TGTGCCGCAGCAAGACAGGGGAGTTTCGAGCAGTACTTC.

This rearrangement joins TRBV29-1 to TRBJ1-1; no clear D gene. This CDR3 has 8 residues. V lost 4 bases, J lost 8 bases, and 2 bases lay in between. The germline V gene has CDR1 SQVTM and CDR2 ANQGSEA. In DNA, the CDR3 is TGCAGCGTTGGGGAAGCTTTCTTT. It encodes CSVGEAFF. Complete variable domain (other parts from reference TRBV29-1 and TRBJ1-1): SAVISQKPSRDICQRGTSLTIQCQVDSQVTMMFWYRQQPGQSLTLIATANQGSEATYESGFVIDKFPISRPNLTFSTLTVSNMSPEDSSIYLCSVGEAFFGQGTRLTVV.

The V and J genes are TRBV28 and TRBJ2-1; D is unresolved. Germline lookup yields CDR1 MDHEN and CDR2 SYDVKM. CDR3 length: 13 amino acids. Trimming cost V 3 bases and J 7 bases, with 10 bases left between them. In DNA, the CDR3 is TGTGCCAGCAGTTTTGGTCGTGTGAATGAGCAGTTCTTC. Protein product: CASSFGRVNEQFF.

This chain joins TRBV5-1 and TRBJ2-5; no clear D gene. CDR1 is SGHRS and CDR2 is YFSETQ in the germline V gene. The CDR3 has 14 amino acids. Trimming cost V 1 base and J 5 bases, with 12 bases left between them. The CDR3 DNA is TGCGCCAGCAGCTTGAGCACATCGTCTGAGACCCAGTACTTC. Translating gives CASSLSTSSETQYF. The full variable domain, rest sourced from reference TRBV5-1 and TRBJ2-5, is KAGVTQTPRYLIKTRGQQVTLSCSPISGHRSVSWYQQTPGQGLQFLFEYFSETQRNKGNFPGRFSGRQFSNSRSEMNVSTLELGDSALYLCASSLSTSSETQYFGPGTRLLVL.

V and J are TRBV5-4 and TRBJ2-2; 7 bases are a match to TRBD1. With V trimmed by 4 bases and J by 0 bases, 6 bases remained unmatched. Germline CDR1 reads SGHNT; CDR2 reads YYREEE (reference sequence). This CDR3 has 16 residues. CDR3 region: CASSRDRQPNTGELFF. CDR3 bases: TGTGCCAGCAGCAGGGACAGACAACCGAACACCGGGGAGCTGTTTTTT.

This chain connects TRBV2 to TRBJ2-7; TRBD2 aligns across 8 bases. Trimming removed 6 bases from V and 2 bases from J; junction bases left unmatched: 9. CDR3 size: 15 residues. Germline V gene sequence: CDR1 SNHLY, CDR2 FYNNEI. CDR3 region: CASRPTSGGTYEQYF. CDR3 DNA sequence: TGTGCCAGCAGGCCAACTAGCGGAGGCACCTACGAGCAGTACTTC.

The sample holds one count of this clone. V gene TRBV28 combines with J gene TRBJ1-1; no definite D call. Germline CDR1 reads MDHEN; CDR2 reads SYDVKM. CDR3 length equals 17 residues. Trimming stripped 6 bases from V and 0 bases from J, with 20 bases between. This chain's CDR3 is CASSPITASILNTEAFF. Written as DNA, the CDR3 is TGTGCCAGCAGCCCAATTACAGCTTCCATACTGAACACTGAAGCTTTCTTT.

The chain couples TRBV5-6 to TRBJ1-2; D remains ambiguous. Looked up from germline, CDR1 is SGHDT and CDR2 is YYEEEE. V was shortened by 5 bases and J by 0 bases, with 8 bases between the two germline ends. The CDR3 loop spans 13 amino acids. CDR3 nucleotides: TGTGCCAGCAGGCACCCAACTAACTATGGCTACACCTTC. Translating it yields CASRHPTNYGYTF.

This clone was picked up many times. The CDR3 reads CATSNRVSNTEAFF. For the CDR3, the DNA is TGTGCCACCAGCAACAGGGTTTCTAACACTGAAGCTTTCTTT. V and J are TRBV15 and TRBJ1-1, with a possible D match to TRBD1 (6 bases). Trimming stripped 4 bases from V and 2 bases from J, with 11 bases between. Germline CDR1 LNHNV, CDR2 YYDKDF (reference sequence). The CDR3 totals 14 residues.

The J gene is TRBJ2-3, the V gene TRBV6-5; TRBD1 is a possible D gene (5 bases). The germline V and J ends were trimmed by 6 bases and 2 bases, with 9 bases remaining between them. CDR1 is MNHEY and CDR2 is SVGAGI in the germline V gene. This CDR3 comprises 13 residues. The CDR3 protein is CASRDSTTDTQYF. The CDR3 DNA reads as TGTGCCAGCAGAGACAGTACCACAGATACGCAGTATTTT.

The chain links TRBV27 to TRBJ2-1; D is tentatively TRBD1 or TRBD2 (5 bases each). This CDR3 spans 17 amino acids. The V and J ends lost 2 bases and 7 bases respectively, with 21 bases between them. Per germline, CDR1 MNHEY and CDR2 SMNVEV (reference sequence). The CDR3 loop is CASSLAWDLNALNEQFF. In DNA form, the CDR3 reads TGTGCCAGCAGTTTAGCCTGGGACCTAAACGCCTTGAATGAGCAGTTCTTC.

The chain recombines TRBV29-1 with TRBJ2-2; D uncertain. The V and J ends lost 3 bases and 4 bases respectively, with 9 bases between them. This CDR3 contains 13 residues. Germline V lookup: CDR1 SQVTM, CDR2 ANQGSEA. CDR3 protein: CSVDGLGTGELFF. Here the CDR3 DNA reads TGCAGCGTTGACGGCTTGGGCACCGGGGAGCTGTTTTTT.

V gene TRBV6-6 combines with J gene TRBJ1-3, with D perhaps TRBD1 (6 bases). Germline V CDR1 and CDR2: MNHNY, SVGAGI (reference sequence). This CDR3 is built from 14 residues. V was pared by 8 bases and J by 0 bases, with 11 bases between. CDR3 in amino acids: CASGGQSSGNTIYF. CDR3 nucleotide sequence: TGTGCCAGCGGGGGCCAGAGCTCTGGAAACACCATATATTTT.

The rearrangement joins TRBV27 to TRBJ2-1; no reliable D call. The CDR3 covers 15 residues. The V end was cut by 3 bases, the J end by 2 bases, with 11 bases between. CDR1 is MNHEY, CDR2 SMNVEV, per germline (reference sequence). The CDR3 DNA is TGTGCCAGCAGTTTGCTTGCAGGTACCTACAATGAGCAGTTCTTC. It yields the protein CASSLLAGTYNEQFF.

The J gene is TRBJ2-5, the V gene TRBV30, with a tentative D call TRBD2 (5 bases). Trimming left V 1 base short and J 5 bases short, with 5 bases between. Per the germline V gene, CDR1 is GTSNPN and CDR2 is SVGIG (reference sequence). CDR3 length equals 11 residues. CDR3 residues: CAWSGGETQYF. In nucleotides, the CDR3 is TGTGCCTGGAGTGGCGGGGAGACCCAGTACTTC.

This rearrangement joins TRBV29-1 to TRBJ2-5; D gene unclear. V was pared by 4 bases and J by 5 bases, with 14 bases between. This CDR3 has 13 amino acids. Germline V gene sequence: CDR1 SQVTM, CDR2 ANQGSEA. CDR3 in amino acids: CSVAEWGGETQYF. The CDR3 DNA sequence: TGCAGCGTTGCCGAGTGGGGTGGGGAGACCCAGTACTTC.

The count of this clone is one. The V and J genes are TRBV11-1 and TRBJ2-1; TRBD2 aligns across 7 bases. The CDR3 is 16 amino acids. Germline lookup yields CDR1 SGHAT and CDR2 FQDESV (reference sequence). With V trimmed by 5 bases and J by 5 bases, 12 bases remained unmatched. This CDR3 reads CASSPSAGLADNEQFF. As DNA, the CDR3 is TGTGCCAGCAGCCCCTCCGCCGGTCTAGCGGACAATGAGCAGTTCTTC.

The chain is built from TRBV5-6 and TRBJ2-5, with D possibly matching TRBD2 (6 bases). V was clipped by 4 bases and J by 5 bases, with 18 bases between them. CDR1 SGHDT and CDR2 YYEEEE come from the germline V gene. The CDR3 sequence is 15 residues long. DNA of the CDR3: TGTGCCAGCAGCCGGAGGGGAAATAGCGACGAGACCCAGTACTTC. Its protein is CASSRRGNSDETQYF.

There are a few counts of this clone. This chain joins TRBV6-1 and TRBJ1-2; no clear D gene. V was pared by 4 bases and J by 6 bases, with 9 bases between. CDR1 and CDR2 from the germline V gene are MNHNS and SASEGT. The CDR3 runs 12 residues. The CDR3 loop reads CASSAIRNGYTF. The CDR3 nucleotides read TGTGCCAGCAGTGCTATACGGAATGGCTACACCTTC.

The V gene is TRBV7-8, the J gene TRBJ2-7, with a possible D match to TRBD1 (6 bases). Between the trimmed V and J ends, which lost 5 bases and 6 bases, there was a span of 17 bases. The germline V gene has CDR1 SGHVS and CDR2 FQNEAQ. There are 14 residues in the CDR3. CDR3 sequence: CASSRDPGQFEQYF. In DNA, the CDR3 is TGTGCCAGCAGCCGAGATCCTGGACAGTTCGAGCAGTACTTC.